These T cell receptor beta chains were read from a single sample in a study of cytomegalovirus exposure and HLA in healthy donors. Here immunoSEQ multiplex PCR was the method, and the copy in TCRdb shows in-frame clones only, minus some. The sample comprises 90,000 to 100,000 clones, around 88% of which are singletons, and roughly 3.8% rests with the top ten. Sequencing input: PBMCs. All receptors derive from a woman in her 30s in good health and CMV-seronegative. CDR3s include the opening cysteine and the closing phenylalanine or tryptophan. Fields, in order: V gene, CDR3 length, clone size, J gene, CDR3 protein. Rows give clone size only sometimes, using once, few, many, or a class for an expanded clone.

TRBV28,16,NA,TRBJ2-2,CASSHRQGAGTGELFF
TRBV19,17,NA,TRBJ2-7,CASSSIFRDSGSYEQYF
TRBV7-9,14,NA,TRBJ2-7,CASSMPGQGHEQYF
TRBV9,17,once,TRBJ2-1,CASSVTAGGFSYNEQFF
TRBV7-9,18,NA,TRBJ1-1,CASSPPFGAVTEHTEAFF
TRBV2,15,NA,TRBJ2-4,CASSDRQLAKNIQYF
TRBV14,16,NA,TRBJ1-1,CASSQGRQGAGTEAFF
TRBV5-4,15,NA,TRBJ1-5,CASSLTGGVDQPQHF
TRBV9,16,NA,TRBJ1-2,CASSVGGQGAYYGYTF
TRBV19,13,NA,TRBJ1-5,CASSTQGNQPQHF
TRBV27,14,NA,TRBJ2-7,CASRPGTGDYEQYF
TRBV5-5,14,NA,TRBJ1-6,CASSLSPDNSPLHF
TRBV6-5,15,NA,TRBJ1-4,CASRPPGSANEKLFF
TRBV19,14,once,TRBJ1-3,CASRDRVPGNTIYF
TRBV4-2,15,NA,TRBJ2-5,CASSQEPGKKETQYF
TRBV27,13,NA,TRBJ2-5,CASSASGLGTQYF
TRBV6-6,15,NA,TRBJ1-3,CASSYSPEFGNTIYF
TRBV11-2,11,NA,TRBJ2-5,CASSGGIGEYF
TRBV5-6,14,NA,TRBJ1-5,CASSLRGGFQPQHF
TRBV28,15,NA,TRBJ1-4,CASSSSGITNEKLFF
TRBV27,14,NA,TRBJ2-2,CASTAQGSTGELFF
TRBV7-2,12,NA,TRBJ2-2,CASSFSSGELFF
TRBV5-1,16,NA,TRBJ1-2,CASSLEEGPLNYGYTF
TRBV19,14,NA,TRBJ2-1,CASSPGSSYNEQFF
TRBV28,15,NA,TRBJ2-7,CASRFPGTGEIEQYF
TRBV16,18,NA,TRBJ2-1,CASSQSGREGNSYNEQFF
TRBV5-1,14,NA,TRBJ2-3,CASRFALRGDTQYF
TRBV18,14,NA,TRBJ1-2,CASSPGQGGIGYTF
TRBV27,13,NA,TRBJ1-3,CASSPLSGNTIYF
TRBV19,16,NA,TRBJ1-1,CASSIASQGTPFEAFF
TRBV9,15,NA,TRBJ1-6,CASSEGETGDSPLHF
TRBV2,13,NA,TRBJ2-3,CASSGLAVNTQYF
TRBV28,14,NA,TRBJ2-1,CASRPDRGRYEQFF
TRBV29-1,15,NA,TRBJ2-2,CSVAGTSGYTGELFF
TRBV19,14,NA,TRBJ2-7,CASSPGTGFYEQYF
TRBV6-6,14,NA,TRBJ1-1,CASSYSNGETEAFF
TRBV7-9,17,NA,TRBJ1-5,CASSFSPDRGSNQPQHF
TRBV20-1,11,NA,TRBJ2-5,CSASHGETQYF
TRBV15,16,NA,TRBJ2-7,CATSRNPGTGWYEQYF
TRBV19,12,NA,TRBJ2-7,CATEDYLLEQYF
TRBV18,14,NA,TRBJ1-1,CASSPDRGLSEAFF
TRBV4-1,15,NA,TRBJ2-1,CASSQRDSPRDEQFF
TRBV9,14,NA,TRBJ2-3,CASSVVGSGNTQYF
TRBV6-5,15,NA,TRBJ1-5,CASSQTQGIGQPQHF
TRBV5-1,13,NA,TRBJ2-1,CASSRQGAGEQFF
TRBV28,15,NA,TRBJ2-7,CASSFGLAGPYEQYF
TRBV19,17,NA,TRBJ1-2,CASRLRSGGKYIYGYTF
TRBV27,12,NA,TRBJ1-1,CASSLYPGVVFF
TRBV7-3,16,NA,TRBJ2-2,CASSFAGRTNTGELFF
TRBV11-1,15,NA,TRBJ2-5,CASRHPSEKKETQYF
TRBV19,17,NA,TRBJ2-3,CASSIAPSGERGDTQYF
TRBV19,14,NA,TRBJ1-4,CASTLGGANEKLFF
TRBV27,14,few,TRBJ2-7,CASSSHRDSYEQYF
TRBV2,13,NA,TRBJ1-5,CASIDRVGQPQHF